This T cell receptor beta chain appears in the sequencing data of a study of T cell repertoires in cytomegalovirus infection. Regarding the study as a whole: HLA-C-restricted TCR beta clonotypes specific for CMV led the ex vivo response.

In regard to this clonotype: Its cognate antigen is unknown.

TCRdb re-analysed the reads in MiXCR, keeping a single row per CDR3 protein. The table lists approximately 400,000 distinct CDR3 sequences, 31% of them singletons. The receptor comes from a human donor in good health (CMV status not recorded). Some clones in this sample may be carry-over from other donors' samples. The source material was PBMCs.

CDR3 residues: CASRGPPGEKLFF. For the CDR3, the DNA is TGTGCCAGCCGGGGCCCACCCGGCGAAAAACTGTTTTTT. This chain uses TRBV2 with TRBJ1-4; D is possibly TRBD1 (5 bases). The CDR3 contains 13 residues. V lost 8 bases and J 8 bases, leaving 15 bases between the germline ends. Germline CDR1 and CDR2: SNHLY and FYNNEI.